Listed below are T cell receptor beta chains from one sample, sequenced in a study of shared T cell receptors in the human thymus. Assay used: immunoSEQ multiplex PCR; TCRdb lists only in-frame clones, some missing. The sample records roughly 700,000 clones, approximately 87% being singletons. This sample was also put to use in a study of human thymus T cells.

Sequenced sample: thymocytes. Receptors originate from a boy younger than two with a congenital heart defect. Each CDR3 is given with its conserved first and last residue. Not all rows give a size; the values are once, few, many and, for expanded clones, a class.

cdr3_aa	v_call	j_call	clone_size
CASRPNRGQPQHF	TRBV28	TRBJ1-5	NA
CASSLRPAVPSRYYGYTF	TRBV27	TRBJ1-2	NA
CASSKVECPTGVYGYTF	TRBV21-1	TRBJ1-2	NA
CASRKTRTGLNYGYTF	TRBV27	TRBJ1-2	NA
CASSLSRGRGDPYNEQFF	TRBV28	TRBJ2-1	NA
CASPSPGQLNNEQFF	TRBV2	TRBJ2-1	NA
CASSPTGDEQFF	TRBV6-5	TRBJ2-1	NA
CASSLRRDGGELFF	TRBV7-3	TRBJ2-2	NA
CASSLAGLAGGPDKYF	TRBV7-2	TRBJ2-7	NA
CASSQAGSGTTYEQYF	TRBV4-2	TRBJ2-7	NA
CASKEESGQPQHF	TRBV28	TRBJ1-5	NA
CAISETGWPSYEQYF	TRBV10-3	TRBJ2-7	once
CSVEDWIAGAYEQYF	TRBV29-1	TRBJ2-7	few
CASSQSEAGYYEQYF	TRBV4-2	TRBJ2-7	NA
CASSQASDQGTGELFF	TRBV14	TRBJ2-2	NA
CASSPYPGLAGATPYNEQFF	TRBV5-1	TRBJ2-1	NA